This T cell receptor beta chain emerged from a study of blood T cell repertoires in COVID-19. About the study: Both acute and convalescent COVID-19 samples were obtained from the United States, Italy and Spain. Nucleic acid was either cDNA or gDNA, and it came from T cells, B-cell-depleted T cells, or PBMCs.

In the source study's methods: Counts of nucleated cells, estimated from reference gene primer amplification, were obtained. The repertoire was sequenced with immunoSEQ multiplex PCR; TCRdb's copy has only in-frame clones and lacks some. The DNA gave D and trimming, while V, J and clone size come from that table. The sample gives some 130,000 clones, roughly four fifths of which show up once; 9.5% to 10% is in the top ten. The sequencing sample was made of peripheral blood. This TCR derives from a man aged 35 to 55 with active or convalescent COVID-19.

The CDR3 nucleotides are TGTGCCAGTACCCTATTACAGCTACCCACTGAAGCTTTCTTT. This gives the protein CASTLLQLPTEAFF. This chain uses TRBV19 with TRBJ1-1; D is uncertain. The CDR3 consists of 14 residues. V lost 7 bases, J lost 4 bases, and 16 bases lay in between. Germline V gives CDR1 LNHDA, CDR2 SQIVND (reference sequence).